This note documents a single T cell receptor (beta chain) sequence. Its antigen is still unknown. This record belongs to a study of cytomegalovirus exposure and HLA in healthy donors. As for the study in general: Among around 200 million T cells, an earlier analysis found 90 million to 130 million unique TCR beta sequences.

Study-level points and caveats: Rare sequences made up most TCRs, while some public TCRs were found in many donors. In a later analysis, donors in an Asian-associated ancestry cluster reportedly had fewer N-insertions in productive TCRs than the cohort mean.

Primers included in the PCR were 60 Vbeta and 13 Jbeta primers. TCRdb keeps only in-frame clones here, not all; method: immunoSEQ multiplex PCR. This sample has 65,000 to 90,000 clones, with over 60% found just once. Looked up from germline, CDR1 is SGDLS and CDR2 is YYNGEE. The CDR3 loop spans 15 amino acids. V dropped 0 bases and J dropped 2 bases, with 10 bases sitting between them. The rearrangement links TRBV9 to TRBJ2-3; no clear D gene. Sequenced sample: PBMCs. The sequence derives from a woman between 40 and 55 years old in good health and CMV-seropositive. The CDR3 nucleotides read TGTGCCAGCAGCGTAGGCGTGGGCTTCACAGATACGCAGTATTTT. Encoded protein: CASSVGVGFTDTQYF.